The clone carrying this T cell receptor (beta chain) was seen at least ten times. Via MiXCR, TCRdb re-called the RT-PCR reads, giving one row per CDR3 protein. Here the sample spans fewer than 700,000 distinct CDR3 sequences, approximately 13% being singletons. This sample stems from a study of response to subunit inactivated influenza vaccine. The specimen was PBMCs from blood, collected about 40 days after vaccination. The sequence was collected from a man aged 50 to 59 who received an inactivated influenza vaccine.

DNA of the CDR3: TGTGCCTGGAGTGCCGGGACTAATCAGTACTTC. It translates to CAWSAGTNQYF. The chain uses TRBV30 and TRBJ2-5; 7 nucleotides match TRBD2. Germline CDR1 GTSNPN, CDR2 SVGIG (reference sequence). V was clipped by 1 base and J by 11 bases; unmatched bases: 4. The CDR3 runs to 11 residues.